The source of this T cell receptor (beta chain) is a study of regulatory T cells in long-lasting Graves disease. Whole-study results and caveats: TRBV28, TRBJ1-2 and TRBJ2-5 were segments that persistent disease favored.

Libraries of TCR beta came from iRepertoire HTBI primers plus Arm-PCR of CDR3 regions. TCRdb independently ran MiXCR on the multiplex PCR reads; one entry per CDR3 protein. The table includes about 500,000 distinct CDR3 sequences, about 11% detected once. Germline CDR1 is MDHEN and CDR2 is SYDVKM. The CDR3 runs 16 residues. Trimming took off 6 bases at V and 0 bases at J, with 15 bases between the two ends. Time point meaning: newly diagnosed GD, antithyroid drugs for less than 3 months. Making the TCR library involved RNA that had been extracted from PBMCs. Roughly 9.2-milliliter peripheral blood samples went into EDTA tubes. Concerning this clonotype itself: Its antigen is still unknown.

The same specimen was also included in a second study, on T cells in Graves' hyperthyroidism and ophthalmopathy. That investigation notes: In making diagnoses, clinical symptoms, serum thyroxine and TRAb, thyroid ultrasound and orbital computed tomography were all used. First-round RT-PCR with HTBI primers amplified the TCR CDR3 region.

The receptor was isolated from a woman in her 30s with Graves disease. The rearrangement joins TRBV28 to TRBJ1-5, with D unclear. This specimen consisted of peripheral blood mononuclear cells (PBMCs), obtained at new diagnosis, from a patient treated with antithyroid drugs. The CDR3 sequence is CASSSRSGYSNQPQHF. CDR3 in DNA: TGTGCCAGCAGCTCAAGATCAGGCTATAGCAATCAGCCCCAGCATTTT. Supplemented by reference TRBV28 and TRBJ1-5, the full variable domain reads DVKVTQSSRYLVKRTGEKVFLECVQDMDHENMFWYRQDPGLGLRLIYFSYDVKMKEKGDIPEGYSVSREKKERFSLILESASTNQTSMYLCASSSRSGYSNQPQHFGDGTRLSIL.